Each of the 23 T cell receptor beta chains below was sequenced from the same sample in a study of OX40 agonist ivuxolimab in advanced cancers. The data were produced by immunoSEQ multiplex PCR, yet TCRdb's version contains in-frame clones alone and is incomplete. The repertoire includes 30,000 to 35,000 clones, approximately 89% of them detected once, and 35% to 40% sits in the top ten. The specimen comprised CD4+ or CD8+ T cells sorted from blood, sampled in a trial of the OX40 agonist ivuxolimab. These receptors were obtained from an adult with an advanced solid tumor such as melanoma, head and neck, liver or kidney cancer.

V gene TRBV7-6 combines with J gene TRBJ2-4, with D tentatively TRBD2 (5 bases). Per the germline V gene, CDR1 is SGHVS and CDR2 is FNYEAQ. Trimming cost V 5 bases and J 8 bases, with 25 bases left between them. The CDR3 totals 17 residues. The CDR3 DNA reads TGTGCCAGCAGCCCAAGGAGGCTGGGCGGGCCGGAGGACATTCAGTACTTC. Its translation: CASSPRRLGGPEDIQYF.

The chain uses TRBV29-1 and TRBJ2-1; maybe TRBD2 (6 bases). V lost 7 bases and J lost 7, with 14 bases in between. CDR3 length equals 12 residues. Germline V lookup: CDR1 SQVTM, CDR2 ANQGSEA. The CDR3 nucleotides read TGCAGCGCCCGGGACTGGGGAAATGAGCAGTTCTTC. This codes for CSARDWGNEQFF.

This clone was seen only a few times. The J gene is TRBJ2-1, the V gene TRBV13; 14 nucleotides match TRBD2. The junction had 7 bases not matched to a gene; V was cut back by 6 bases and J by 12 bases. The germline gives CDR1 PRHDT, CDR2 FYEKMQ (reference sequence). The CDR3 contains 14 residues. This CDR3 is CASRYETSGRGQFF. CDR3 bases: TGTGCCAGCAGATATGAGACTAGCGGGAGGGGGCAGTTCTTC.

This clone was recorded once. The chain is built from TRBV5-5 and TRBJ2-3; D is ambiguous. The CDR3 loop spans 12 amino acids. Germline lookup yields CDR1 SGHKS and CDR2 YYEKEE (reference sequence). Trimming pared 6 bases from V and 6 bases from J, leaving 11 bases between. The CDR3 region is CASTSMMDTQYF. CDR3 coding DNA: TGTGCCAGCACCTCGATGATGGATACGCAGTATTTT.

This chain connects TRBV10-3 to TRBJ2-7, with a tentative D call TRBD1 (6 bases). With 8 bases removed from V and 5 bases from J, the gap between germline ends came to 22 bases. This CDR3 is built from 15 residues. Germline V gene sequence: CDR1 ENHRY, CDR2 SYGVKD. The CDR3, as DNA: TGTGCCATCGGTTTGGGACACGGATCCATAAACGAGCAGTACTTC. This translates into CAIGLGHGSINEQYF.

CDR3 loop: CASRTQGAHGELFF. The CDR3 DNA reads as TGTGCCAGTAGAACACAGGGGGCGCACGGGGAGCTGTTTTTT. The chain combines TRBV19 with TRBJ2-2; 9 nucleotides line up with TRBD1. This CDR3 contains 14 residues. Germline loops: CDR1 LNHDA, CDR2 SQIVND (reference sequence). Trimming removed 6 bases from V and 7 bases from J; junction bases left unmatched: 6.

V usage is TRBV4-1 and J usage is TRBJ2-1; the match to TRBD2 covers 16 bases. Germline CDR1 MGHRA, CDR2 YSYEKL. The V and J ends lost 6 bases and 8 bases, in that order; junction bases with no gene match: 10. CDR3 size: 17 residues. The CDR3 loop is CASSHPGTSGGAYEQFF. CDR3 in DNA: TGCGCCAGCAGTCACCCGGGGACTAGCGGGGGGGCTTATGAGCAGTTCTTC.

This chain connects TRBV6-1 to TRBJ2-5; D not resolved. V was clipped by 7 bases and J by 5 bases, with 8 bases between them. Looked up from germline, CDR1 is MNHNS and CDR2 is SASEGT. There are 11 residues in the CDR3. Here the CDR3 reads CASTLGETQYF. CDR3 nucleotides: TGTGCCAGCACTTTGGGGGAGACCCAGTACTTC.

This clone was recorded once. The J gene is TRBJ2-2, the V gene TRBV19; D gene ambiguous. The CDR3 spans 14 residues. Germline CDR1 reads LNHDA; CDR2 reads SQIVND (reference sequence). V lost 7 bases to trimming and J lost 4 bases, with 13 bases between them. The CDR3 bases are TGTGCCAGTATCGGTATAACGTCCACCGGGGAGCTGTTTTTT. Encoded protein: CASIGITSTGELFF. The entire variable domain, with the rest obtained from reference TRBV19 and TRBJ2-2, is as follows: DGGITQSPKYLFRKEGQNVTLSCEQNLNHDAMYWYRQDPGQGLRLIYYSQIVNDFQKGDIAEGYSVSREKKESFPLTVTSAQKNPTAFYLCASIGITSTGELFFGEGSRLTVL.

Only a few counts were recorded for this clone. The chain has TRBV30 and TRBJ1-1, with 7 bases lining up with TRBD1. After removal of 7 bases from V and 8 bases from J, the junction contained 10 bases not matched to a gene. Germline values: CDR1 GTSNPN, CDR2 SVGIG (reference sequence). The CDR3 is made up of 12 amino acids. The CDR3 is CASVQGGPEAFF. The CDR3 coding sequence is TGTGCCTCGGTCCAGGGGGGTCCCGAAGCTTTCTTT.

This chain joins TRBV7-9 and TRBJ2-1, with 9 nucleotides matching TRBD2. The CDR3 contains 17 residues. Germline CDR1 reads SEHNR; CDR2 reads FQNEAQ (reference sequence). V gave up 5 bases and J gave up 0 bases; unmatched junction bases: 8. The CDR3 DNA reads as TGTGCCAGCAGCGGGGGACTAGCCGAAAGCTCCTACAATGAGCAGTTCTTC. Protein sequence: CASSGGLAESSYNEQFF.

This chain links TRBV28 with TRBJ2-3; TRBD2 might be the D (6 bases). CDR1 and CDR2 from the germline V gene are MDHEN and SYDVKM. The CDR3 consists of 11 residues. V dropped 10 bases and J dropped 3 bases, with 8 bases sitting between them. The CDR3 spells CATSETDTQYF. In DNA, the CDR3 is TGTGCCACTAGCGAGACAGATACGCAGTATTTT. Supplemented by reference TRBV28 and TRBJ2-3, the full variable domain reads DVKVTQSSRYLVKRTGEKVFLECVQDMDHENMFWYRQDPGLGLRLIYFSYDVKMKEKGDIPEGYSVSREKKERFSLILESASTNQTSMYLCATSETDTQYFGPGTRLTVL.

The rearrangement joins TRBV28 to TRBJ2-7; 7 nucleotides agree with TRBD1. V was pared by 6 bases and J by 0 bases, with 20 bases of the junction left unmatched. The CDR3 loop spans 19 amino acids. From germline, CDR1 is MDHEN and CDR2 SYDVKM. CDR3 sequence (DNA): TGTGCCAGCAGGGGGGCCGGGACAGTGGACGAAGGCCTCTCCTACGAGCAGTACTTC. It encodes CASRGAGTVDEGLSYEQYF.

The chain links TRBV13 to TRBJ2-3; 8 nucleotides agree with TRBD2. V shed 3 bases, J shed 4 bases, and the junction held 6 bases outside the gene matches. Germline CDR1 reads PRHDT; CDR2 reads FYEKMQ (reference sequence). The CDR3 loop spans 15 amino acids. The CDR3 spells CASSLSSGVADTQYF. DNA of the CDR3: TGTGCCAGCAGCTTGAGTAGCGGGGTCGCAGATACGCAGTATTTT.

This clone was recorded a few times. The V gene is TRBV13, the J gene TRBJ1-5; a weak D match, TRBD1 (6 bases). Germline-derived CDR1 and CDR2 are PRHDT and FYEKMQ (reference sequence). V was trimmed by 4 bases and J by 3 bases, leaving 13 bases between them. The CDR3 length is 15 residues. CDR3 coding DNA: TGTGCCAGCAGCTCCAGGACAGATTCCAATCAGCCCCAGCATTTT. This codes for CASSSRTDSNQPQHF.

The gene calls are TRBV5-4 and TRBJ2-2; possible D gene TRBD1, 5 bases. The germline CDR1 and CDR2 sequences are SGHNT and YYREEE (reference sequence). The CDR3 is 13 residues long. V was trimmed by 2 bases and J by 8 bases, leaving 10 bases between them. CDR3 protein: CASSFRGKGELFF. CDR3 DNA sequence: TGTGCCAGCAGCTTTAGGGGTAAAGGGGAGCTGTTTTTT. Using reference TRBV5-4 and TRBJ2-2 for the parts outside the CDR3, the full variable domain is ETGVTQSPTHLIKTRGQQVTLRCSSQSGHNTVSWYQQALGQGPQFIFQYYREEENGRGNFPPRFSGLQFPNYSSELNVNALELDDSALYLCASSFRGKGELFFGEGSRLTVL.

This chain links TRBV5-6 with TRBJ1-2; D call uncertain. The CDR3 has 15 residues. From germline, CDR1 is SGHDT and CDR2 YYEEEE. The V end lost 1 base, the J end lost 2 bases, and 12 bases lay between the germline ends. The CDR3 DNA reads as TGTGCCAGCAGCTTGTACGGTCGGCCGAACTATGGCTACACCTTC. Protein sequence: CASSLYGRPNYGYTF.

The J gene is TRBJ2-7, the V gene TRBV19, with D uncertain. The germline CDR1 and CDR2 sequences are LNHDA and SQIVND (reference sequence). The CDR3 has 13 amino acids. V was pared by 3 bases and J by 1 base, with 7 bases between. The CDR3: CASSMSWSYEQYF. CDR3 coding DNA: TGTGCCAGTAGTATGAGTTGGTCCTACGAGCAGTACTTC.

This clone was detected once. This chain joins TRBV7-9 and TRBJ2-7; possibly TRBD2 for D (6 bases). Germline lookup yields CDR1 SEHNR and CDR2 FQNEAQ (reference sequence). The CDR3 spans 15 residues. V gave up 4 bases and J gave up 0 bases, with 13 bases separating them. CDR3 sequence reads: CASSSLAGPSYEQYF. CDR3 DNA: TGTGCCAGCAGCTCCCTCGCGGGGCCCTCCTACGAGCAGTACTTC.

This clone has a handful of counts. This chain uses TRBV5-8 with TRBJ1-5; D is unclear. Per germline, CDR1 SGHTS and CDR2 YDEGEE. The CDR3 spans 15 residues. V was shortened by 0 bases and J by 2 bases, with 9 bases between the two germline ends. DNA for the CDR3: TGTGCCAGCAGCTTGGACCGGGATGGCAATCAGCCCCAGCATTTT. This gives the protein CASSLDRDGNQPQHF.

The rearrangement joins TRBV28 to TRBJ1-5; D remains unclear. This CDR3 comprises 11 residues. Trimming took 2 bases from V and 6 from J, leaving 2 bases between them. Germline assignment: CDR1 MDHEN and CDR2 SYDVKM. CDR3 residues: CASSLSQPQHF. For the CDR3, the DNA is TGTGCCAGCAGTTTAAGTCAGCCCCAGCATTTT.

The V gene is TRBV6-5, the J gene TRBJ1-3; the D is unclear. This CDR3 contains 16 residues. The V end was cut by 0 bases, the J end by 4 bases, with 13 bases between. Per the germline V gene, CDR1 is MNHEY and CDR2 is SVGAGI. The CDR3 region has the DNA TGTGCCAGCAGTTACTCGAGCGAGAGGGCAGGAAACACCATATATTTT. It is translated as CASSYSSERAGNTIYF.

The chain couples TRBV28 to TRBJ2-1, with D hard to call. CDR3 length: 14 residues. The V end was cut by 5 bases, the J end by 8 bases, with 16 bases between. The germline V gene encodes CDR1 MDHEN and CDR2 SYDVKM. DNA of the CDR3: TGTGCCAGCAGTCCGGTAGCCATTACGGATGAGCAGTTCTTC. It specifies CASSPVAITDEQFF.